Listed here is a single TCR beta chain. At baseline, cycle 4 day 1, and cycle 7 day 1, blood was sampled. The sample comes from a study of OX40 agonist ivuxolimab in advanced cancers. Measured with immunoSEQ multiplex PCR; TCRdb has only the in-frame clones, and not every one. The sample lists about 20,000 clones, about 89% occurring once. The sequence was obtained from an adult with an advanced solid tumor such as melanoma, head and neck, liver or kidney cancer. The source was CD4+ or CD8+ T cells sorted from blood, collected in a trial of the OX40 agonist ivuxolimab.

The CDR3 here is CASSLSISSYGYTF. In nucleotides, the CDR3 is TGTGCCAGCAGTTTATCCATTTCTAGCTATGGCTACACCTTC. This chain links TRBV27 with TRBJ1-2, with unresolved D. The CDR3 runs to 14 residues. Germline loops: CDR1 MNHEY, CDR2 SMNVEV (reference sequence). The V end was cut by 0 bases, the J end by 4 bases, with 9 bases between.